The following is a TCR beta chain sequence with its context. Its antigen is undetermined. Per germline, CDR1 SNHLY and CDR2 FYNNEI. The CDR3 extends over 13 amino acids. V was trimmed by 2 bases and J by 8 bases, leaving 12 bases between them. The assay was immunoSEQ multiplex PCR, and TCRdb's table has in-frame clones only and misses some. The sample gives about 1,400 clones, around 85% of which show up once; around 10% is in the top ten. The data originate from a study of immune evolution from preneoplasia to lung adenocarcinoma. The wider study: HLA loss of heterozygosity: under 7.5% AIS, about 15% MIA, roughly 35% ADC, none AAH.

Study outcomes and limitations: From normal lung to invasive adenocarcinoma, top clone frequencies appeared to decrease. T cell clonality was higher in KRAS-mutant than EGFR-mutant or wild-type nodules.

The receptor was isolated from a person between 70 and 80 years old with lung adenocarcinoma. Sequencing used FFPE atypical adenomatous hyperplasia tissue from the lung. The subset here: atypical adenomatous hyperplasia (AAH), lung preneoplasia. The rearrangement joins TRBV2 to TRBJ1-2; D may be TRBD1 (5 bases). The CDR3 reads CASSESGNGGYTF. The DNA of the CDR3 is TGTGCCAGCAGTGAATCAGGGAACGGCGGCTACACCTTC.